This passage covers 29 T cell receptor beta chains from one sample sequenced in a study of shared clonotypes between healthy human individuals. Libraries were prepared by immunoSEQ multiplex PCR; TCRdb keeps only in-frame clonotypes and omits some of them. The repertoire includes approximately 1,500,000 clones, around 97% of them detected once, and approximately 1.1% sits in the top ten. Sequences were obtained from naive CD4+ T cells sorted from blood. The subset was: CD45RA+ positively selected. Every receptor here comes from a man younger than 40 in good health.

This clone is a singleton in its sample. Other nucleotide sequences in the sample specify the same CDR3. V gene TRBV19 combines with J gene TRBJ1-5; 7 bases match TRBD1. After removal of 4 bases from V and 1 base from J, the junction contained 4 bases not matched to a gene. CDR3 length: 15 amino acids. Germline V lookup: CDR1 LNHDA, CDR2 SQIVND (reference sequence). The CDR3 here is CASSTTGSSNQPQHF. The CDR3 DNA reads as TGTGCCAGTAGTACGACAGGGTCGAGCAATCAGCCCCAGCATTTT.

The rearrangement links TRBV14 to TRBJ2-5; D not resolved. Trimming shortened V by 3 bases and J by 5 bases, and 16 bases separated the two germline ends. In germline, CDR1 is SGHDN, CDR2 FVKESK. There are 15 residues in the CDR3. In nucleotides, the CDR3 is TGTGCCAGCAGCCATGACCGGGCGGCGTGGGAGACCCAGTACTTC. Translated: CASSHDRAAWETQYF.

V and J are TRBV9 and TRBJ2-2; tentative D call: TRBD2 (6 bases). The CDR3 loop spans 15 amino acids. With 4 bases removed from V and 4 bases from J, the gap between germline ends came to 14 bases. Germline V lookup: CDR1 SGDLS, CDR2 YYNGEE. CDR3 protein: CASSLGGTFTGELFF. CDR3 sequence (DNA): TGTGCCAGCAGCTTAGGAGGGACCTTCACCGGGGAGCTGTTTTTT.

J is TRBJ2-7 and V is TRBV5-6, with TRBD1 matching over 7 bases. The CDR3 runs to 16 residues. Unmatched junction bases numbered 9, after V lost 0 bases and J lost 3 bases. Germline-derived CDR1 and CDR2 are SGHDT and YYEEEE. This chain's CDR3 is CASSLVNRGPLYEQYF. The CDR3 region has the DNA TGTGCCAGCAGCTTGGTTAATAGGGGGCCTCTCTACGAGCAGTACTTC.

V gene TRBV4-1 combines with J gene TRBJ2-5; no firm D call. V lost 4 bases and J lost 5, with 17 bases in between. CDR1 and CDR2 (germline): MGHRA, YSYEKL. The CDR3 runs to 15 residues. DNA of the CDR3: TGCGCCAGCAGCCCCCTAGGAACAATAGGGGAGACCCAGTACTTC. Amino acids: CASSPLGTIGETQYF.

The chain is built from TRBV5-5 and TRBJ1-1; 8 positions agree with TRBD1. CDR3 size: 15 residues. CDR1 and CDR2 (germline): SGHKS, YYEKEE (reference sequence). The junction had 9 bases not matched to a gene; V was cut back by 4 bases and J by 4 bases. CDR3 coding DNA: TGTGCCAGCAGCCAAGAGGACAGGGTGGGCACTGAAGCTTTCTTT. It is translated as CASSQEDRVGTEAFF.

The CDR3 loop reads CASSLYGRDTGELFF. CDR3 nucleotides: TGTGCCAGCAGCCTGTATGGGCGCGACACCGGGGAGCTGTTTTTT. The V call is TRBV5-6, the J call TRBJ2-2; D gene unclear. Trimming removed 4 bases at V and 3 bases at J, with 13 bases between. The germline CDR1 and CDR2 sequences are SGHDT and YYEEEE. The CDR3 extends over 15 amino acids.

The chain joins TRBV25-1 to TRBJ2-7; no definite D call. Trimming removed 2 bases at V and 1 base at J, with 12 bases between. From germline, CDR1 is MGHDK and CDR2 SYGVNS. The CDR3 totals 15 residues. The CDR3 DNA reads TGTGCCAGCAGTGAAGGCCGCCAGCAATCCTACGAGCAGTACTTC. Its protein is CASSEGRQQSYEQYF.

The chain is built from TRBV18 and TRBJ2-5, with 7 bases that match TRBD1. From germline, CDR1 is KGHSH and CDR2 LQKENI. The CDR3 is 15 residues long. With V trimmed by 3 bases and J by 5 bases, 9 bases remained unmatched. The CDR3, as DNA: TGTGCCAGCTCACCGCCTTTCGACAGGGCGGAGACCCAGTACTTC. Translating gives CASSPPFDRAETQYF.

The rearrangement links TRBV7-6 to TRBJ2-7; tentatively, D is TRBD1 or TRBD2 (5 bases each). Germline V gene sequence: CDR1 SGHVS, CDR2 FNYEAQ. The CDR3 sequence is 12 residues long. V was shortened by 5 bases and J by 7 bases, with 12 bases between the two germline ends. In DNA form, the CDR3 reads TGTGCCAGCAGCCACTGGGGGTTTGAGCAGTACTTC. Its translation is CASSHWGFEQYF.

The genes are TRBV29-1 and TRBJ1-4; maybe TRBD1 (6 bases). V lost 5 bases, J lost 6 bases, and 16 bases lay in between. The CDR3 is made up of 14 amino acids. Germline-derived CDR1 and CDR2 are SQVTM and ANQGSEA. Here the CDR3 reads CSVLATQGDEKLFF. Written as DNA, the CDR3 is TGCAGCGTTTTGGCCACACAGGGAGATGAAAAACTGTTTTTT. Looking up the rest from reference TRBV29-1 and TRBJ1-4 gives the full variable domain: SAVISQKPSRDICQRGTSLTIQCQVDSQVTMMFWYRQQPGQSLTLIATANQGSEATYESGFVIDKFPISRPNLTFSTLTVSNMSPEDSSIYLCSVLATQGDEKLFFGSGTQLSVL.

V is TRBV27 and J is TRBJ1-2; D gene ambiguous. There are 19 residues in the CDR3. The germline CDR1 and CDR2 sequences are MNHEY and SMNVEV (reference sequence). The V end lost 2 bases, the J end lost 2 bases, and 24 bases lay between the germline ends. Written as DNA, the CDR3 is TGTGCCAGCAGTTTACCGACTCGCGCCCATAACGTGGCAAACTATGGCTACACCTTC. Residues: CASSLPTRAHNVANYGYTF.

This clone came up once. CDR3 nucleotides: TGTGCCAGCAGTGAATACGGAAAAGAGACCCAGTACTTC. It yields the protein CASSEYGKETQYF. V usage is TRBV2 and J usage is TRBJ2-5; D is ambiguous. Germline V lookup: CDR1 SNHLY, CDR2 FYNNEI. The germline V and J ends were trimmed by 2 bases and 3 bases, with 7 bases remaining between them. This CDR3 region has 13 residues. The entire variable domain, with the rest obtained from reference TRBV2 and TRBJ2-5, is as follows: EPEVTQTPSHQVTQMGQEVILRCVPISNHLYFYWYRQILGQKVEFLVSFYNNEISEKSEIFDDQFSVERPDGSNFTLKIRSTKLEDSAMYFCASSEYGKETQYFGPGTRLLVL.

The chain recombines TRBV9 with TRBJ1-4; unclear D gene. V was clipped by 0 bases and J by 8 bases, with 11 bases between them. Germline V CDR1 and CDR2: SGDLS, YYNGEE. The CDR3 covers 14 residues. CDR3 nucleotides: TGTGCCAGCAGCGTAGCTGGGTTTCAGGAAAAACTGTTTTTT. It codes for CASSVAGFQEKLFF.

DNA for the CDR3: TGTGCCAGCAACCCTGGACGGGGGGAGCTGTTTTTT. This encodes CASNPGRGELFF. The J gene is TRBJ2-2, the V gene TRBV9; D not resolved. The CDR3 contains 12 residues. Trimming pared 6 bases from V and 8 bases from J, leaving 11 bases between. The germline V gene encodes CDR1 SGDLS and CDR2 YYNGEE.

As to this clone: An end of the junction does not agree with germline; a read error may underlie this. The CDR3 DNA is TGTGCCAGTAGAATAGCGGGAGTCCCCGGGGAGCTGTTTTTT. Translated: CASRIAGVPGELFF. J is TRBJ2-2 and V is TRBV19; 9 nucleotides align to TRBD2. Germline V gene lookup returns CDR1 LNHDA and CDR2 SQIVND (reference sequence). CDR3 length equals 14 residues.

The genes are TRBV18 and TRBJ2-1, with a tentative D call TRBD2 (5 bases). The CDR3 totals 20 residues. Trimming took 5 bases from V and 0 from J, leaving 26 bases between them. Germline loops: CDR1 KGHSH, CDR2 LQKENI. CDR3 DNA: TGTGCCAGCTCAAGTAGGGCGGGCCGGGGTCGAAATAGCTCCTACAATGAGCAGTTCTTC. Translating gives CASSSRAGRGRNSSYNEQFF. The full variable domain, rest sourced from reference TRBV18 and TRBJ2-1, is NAGVMQNPRHLVRRRGQEARLRCSPMKGHSHVYWYRQLPEEGLKFMVYLQKENIIDESGMPKERFSAEFPKEGPSILRIQQVVRGDSAAYFCASSSRAGRGRNSSYNEQFFGPGTRLTVL.

The gene calls are TRBV30 and TRBJ2-7; TRBD1 agrees at 10 bases. This CDR3 comprises 14 residues. Looked up from germline, CDR1 is GTSNPN and CDR2 is SVGIG (reference sequence). Germline trimming cut 5 bases from V and 6 bases from J; bases unmatched to any gene: 10. The chain's CDR3 is CAWGKDRGAFEQYF. CDR3 DNA sequence: TGTGCCTGGGGGAAGGACAGGGGGGCTTTCGAGCAGTACTTC.

V gene TRBV15 combines with J gene TRBJ2-7, with 7 positions matching TRBD1. Germline assignment: CDR1 LNHNV and CDR2 YYDKDF (reference sequence). V shed 4 bases and J 2 bases; nucleotides not matched to a gene: 2. This CDR3 contains 13 residues. Here the CDR3 reads CATSTGGAYEQYF. The CDR3 DNA reads as TGTGCCACCAGCACAGGGGGAGCCTACGAGCAGTACTTC.

The gene calls are TRBV10-3 and TRBJ1-4; D remains ambiguous. CDR1 and CDR2 from the germline V gene are ENHRY and SYGVKD. The CDR3 length is 15 residues. V was shortened by 5 bases and J by 0 bases, with 10 bases between the two germline ends. CDR3 DNA sequence: TGTGCCATCAGTTTATACAGCCCAACTAATGAAAAACTGTTTTTT. This codes for CAISLYSPTNEKLFF.

This clone was found once. The rearrangement links TRBV28 to TRBJ1-2; D unresolved. This CDR3 is 14 amino acids long. Trimming shortened V by 1 base and J by 4 bases, and 10 bases separated the two germline ends. Germline V gene data show CDR1 as MDHEN and CDR2 as SYDVKM. CDR3 bases: TGTGCCAGCAGTTTATACGGTCAGGCCTATGGCTACACCTTC. Protein product: CASSLYGQAYGYTF.

Notes on this clone: Within the sample, other DNA sequences also encode this same CDR3. The genes are TRBV6-5 and TRBJ1-3; D is ambiguous. Looked up from germline, CDR1 is MNHEY and CDR2 is SVGAGI. Trimming pared 6 bases from V and 5 bases from J, leaving 5 bases between. This CDR3 contains 11 residues. CDR3 sequence reads: CASRQRNTIYF. The CDR3 DNA reads TGTGCCAGCAGACAGCGAAACACCATATATTTT.

The count of this clone is one. The chain links TRBV19 to TRBJ2-7; D possibly corresponds to TRBD2 (6 bases). This CDR3 spans 15 amino acids. V lost 5 bases to trimming and J lost 4 bases, with 18 bases between them. CDR1 and CDR2 (germline): LNHDA, SQIVND (reference sequence). In DNA, the CDR3 is TGTGCCAGTAGTGCCTCCGGGACGGGGGTATACGAGCAGTACTTC. Amino acid sequence: CASSASGTGVYEQYF.

This sequence joins TRBV27 and TRBJ1-2; 9 nucleotides line up with TRBD1. The CDR3 contains 12 residues. Looked up from germline, CDR1 is MNHEY and CDR2 is SMNVEV (reference sequence). The junction had 2 bases not matched to a gene; V was cut back by 7 bases and J by 5 bases. CDR3 coding DNA: TGTGCCAGCAAGGACAGGGGATATGGCTACACCTTC. Its protein product is CASKDRGYGYTF.

V and J are TRBV10-2 and TRBJ2-6, with D possibly matching TRBD1 (6 bases). The germline V and J ends were trimmed by 3 bases and 4 bases, with 13 bases remaining between them. Germline V lookup: CDR1 WSHSY, CDR2 SAAADI. The length of the CDR3 is 16 residues. The CDR3 region is CASSEPTGTGANVLTF. Written as DNA, the CDR3 is TGCGCCAGCAGTGAACCCACAGGGACCGGGGCCAACGTCCTGACTTTC.

The chain carries TRBV28 and TRBJ2-7; D possibly corresponds to TRBD1 (6 bases). The CDR3 totals 11 residues. Between the trimmed V and J ends, which lost 7 bases and 7 bases, there was a span of 11 bases. Germline CDR1 MDHEN, CDR2 SYDVKM. CDR3 residues: CASTRGWEQYF. CDR3 nucleotides: TGTGCCAGCACCAGGGGTTGGGAGCAGTACTTC.

The chain combines TRBV28 with TRBJ1-4; TRBD1 matches at 9 bases. Trimming at V came to 4 bases and at J to 7 bases, leaving 13 bases not matched to a gene. Germline V CDR1 and CDR2: MDHEN, SYDVKM. There are 17 residues in the CDR3. Written as DNA, the CDR3 is TGTGCCAGCAGTTACAGGGGGCGAGGAAGATTTGGTGAAAAACTGTTTTTT. This encodes CASSYRGRGRFGEKLFF.

The V gene is TRBV30, the J gene TRBJ2-2, with 7 bases identical to TRBD2. This CDR3 region has 13 residues. Looked up from germline, CDR1 is GTSNPN and CDR2 is SVGIG (reference sequence). V lost 1 base and J lost 6; bases outside the gene matches: 2. CDR3 residues: CAWSGSGAGELFF. CDR3 in DNA: TGTGCCTGGAGTGGGAGCGGGGCCGGGGAGCTGTTTTTT. The full variable domain, its missing parts supplied by reference TRBV30 and TRBJ2-2, is SQTIHQWPATLVQPVGSPLSLECTVEGTSNPNLYWYRQAAGRGLQLLFYSVGIGQISSEVPQNLSASRPQDRQFILSSKKLLLSDSGFYLCAWSGSGAGELFFGEGSRLTVL.

This chain joins TRBV7-8 and TRBJ1-3; D might be TRBD1 (5 bases). Trimming removed 1 base from V and 4 bases from J, with 20 bases in between. Germline loops: CDR1 SGHVS, CDR2 FQNEAQ. CDR3 length: 18 residues. This chain's CDR3 is CASSLGWEQVERGNTIYF. The CDR3 coding sequence is TGTGCCAGCAGCTTAGGATGGGAACAGGTTGAAAGAGGAAACACCATATATTTT.